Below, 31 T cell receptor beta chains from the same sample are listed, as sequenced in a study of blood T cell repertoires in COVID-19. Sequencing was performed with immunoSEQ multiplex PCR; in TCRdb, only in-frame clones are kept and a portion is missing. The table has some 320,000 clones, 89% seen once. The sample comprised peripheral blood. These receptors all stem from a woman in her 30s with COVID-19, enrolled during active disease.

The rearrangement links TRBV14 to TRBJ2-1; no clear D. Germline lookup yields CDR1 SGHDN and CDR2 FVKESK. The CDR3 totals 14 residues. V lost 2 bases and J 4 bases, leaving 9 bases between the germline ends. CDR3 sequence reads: CASSQTNRYNEQFF. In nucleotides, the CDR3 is TGTGCCAGCAGCCAAACCAATAGATACAATGAGCAGTTCTTC. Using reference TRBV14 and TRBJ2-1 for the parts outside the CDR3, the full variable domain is EAGVTQFPSHSVIEKGQTVTLRCDPISGHDNLYWYRRVMGKEIKFLLHFVKESKQDESGMPNNRFLAERTGGTYSTLKVQPAELEDSGVYFCASSQTNRYNEQFFGPGTRLTVL.

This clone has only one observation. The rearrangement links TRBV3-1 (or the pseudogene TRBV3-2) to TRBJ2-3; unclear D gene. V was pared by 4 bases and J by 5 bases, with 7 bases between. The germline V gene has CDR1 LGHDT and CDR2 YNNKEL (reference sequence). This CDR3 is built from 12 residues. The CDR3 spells CASSRLEDTQYF. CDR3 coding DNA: TGTGCCAGCAGCCGGCTTGAAGATACGCAGTATTTT.

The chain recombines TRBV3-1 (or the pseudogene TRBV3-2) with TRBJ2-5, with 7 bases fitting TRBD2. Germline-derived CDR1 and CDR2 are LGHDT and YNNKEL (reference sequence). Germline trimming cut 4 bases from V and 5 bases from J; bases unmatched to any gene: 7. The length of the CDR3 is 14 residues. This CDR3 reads CASSLGEGGETQYF. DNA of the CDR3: TGTGCCAGCAGCCTAGGGGAGGGTGGGGAGACCCAGTACTTC.

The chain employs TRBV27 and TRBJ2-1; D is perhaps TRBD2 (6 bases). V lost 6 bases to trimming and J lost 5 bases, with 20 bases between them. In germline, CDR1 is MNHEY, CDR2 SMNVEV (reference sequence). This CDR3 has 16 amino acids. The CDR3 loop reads CASSTFTGTFNNEQFF. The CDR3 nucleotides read TGTGCCAGCAGCACTTTCACCGGGACTTTCAACAATGAGCAGTTCTTC.

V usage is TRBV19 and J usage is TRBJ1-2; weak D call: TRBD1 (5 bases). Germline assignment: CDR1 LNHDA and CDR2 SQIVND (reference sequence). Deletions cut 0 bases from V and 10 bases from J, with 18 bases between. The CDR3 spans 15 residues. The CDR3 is CASSIEAVSGLDYTF. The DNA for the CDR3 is TGTGCCAGTAGTATAGAGGCTGTTTCAGGGTTGGACTACACCTTC.

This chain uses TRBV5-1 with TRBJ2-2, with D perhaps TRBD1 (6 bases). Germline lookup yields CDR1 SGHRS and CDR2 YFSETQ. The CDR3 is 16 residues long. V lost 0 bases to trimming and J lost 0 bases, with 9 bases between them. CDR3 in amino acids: CASSLGQGTNTGELFF. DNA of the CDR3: TGCGCCAGCAGCTTGGGGCAGGGGACGAACACCGGGGAGCTGTTTTTT. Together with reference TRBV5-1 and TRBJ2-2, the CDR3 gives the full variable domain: KAGVTQTPRYLIKTRGQQVTLSCSPISGHRSVSWYQQTPGQGLQFLFEYFSETQRNKGNFPGRFSGRQFSNSRSEMNVSTLELGDSALYLCASSLGQGTNTGELFFGEGSRLTVL.

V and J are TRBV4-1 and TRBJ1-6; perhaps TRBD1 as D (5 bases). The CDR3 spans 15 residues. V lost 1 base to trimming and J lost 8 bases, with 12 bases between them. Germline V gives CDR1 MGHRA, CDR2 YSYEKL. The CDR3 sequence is CASSQAGVSDSPLHF. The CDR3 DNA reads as TGCGCCAGCAGCCAAGCGGGGGTCAGCGATTCACCCCTCCACTTT.

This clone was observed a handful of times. The CDR3 coding sequence is TGTGCCAGCAGCTCGACAGTCCGAGACACTGAAGCTTTCTTT. This encodes CASSSTVRDTEAFF. The chain has TRBV11-2 and TRBJ1-1, with D possibly matching TRBD1 (5 bases). The CDR3 loop spans 14 amino acids. Trimming removed 4 bases at V and 3 bases at J, with 12 bases between. The germline V gene has CDR1 SGHAT and CDR2 FQNNGV.

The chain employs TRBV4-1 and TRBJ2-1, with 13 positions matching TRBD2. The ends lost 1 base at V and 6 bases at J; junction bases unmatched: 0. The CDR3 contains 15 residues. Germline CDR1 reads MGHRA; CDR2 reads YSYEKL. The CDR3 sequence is CASSQGTSGGNEQFF. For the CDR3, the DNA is TGCGCCAGCAGCCAAGGGACTAGCGGGGGCAATGAGCAGTTCTTC.

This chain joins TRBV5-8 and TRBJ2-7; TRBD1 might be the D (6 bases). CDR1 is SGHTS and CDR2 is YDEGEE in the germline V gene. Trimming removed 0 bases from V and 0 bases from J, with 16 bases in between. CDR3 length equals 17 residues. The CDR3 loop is CASSLGVVRGYSYEQYF. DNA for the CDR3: TGTGCCAGCAGCTTGGGGGTGGTTAGGGGGTACTCCTACGAGCAGTACTTC.

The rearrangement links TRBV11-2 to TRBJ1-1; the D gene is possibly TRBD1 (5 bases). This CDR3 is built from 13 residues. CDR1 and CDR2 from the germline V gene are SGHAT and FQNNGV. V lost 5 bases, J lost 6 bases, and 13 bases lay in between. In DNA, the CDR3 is TGTGCCAGCAGCCGGGGGACGGGGGCTGAAGCTTTCTTT. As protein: CASSRGTGAEAFF.

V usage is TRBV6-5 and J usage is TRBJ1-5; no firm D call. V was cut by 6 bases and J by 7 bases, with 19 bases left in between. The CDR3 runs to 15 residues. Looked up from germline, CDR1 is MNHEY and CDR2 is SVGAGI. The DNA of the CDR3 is TGTGCCAGCAGCCCATCTGGAGGTTCACGGCAGCCCCAGCATTTT. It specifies CASSPSGGSRQPQHF.

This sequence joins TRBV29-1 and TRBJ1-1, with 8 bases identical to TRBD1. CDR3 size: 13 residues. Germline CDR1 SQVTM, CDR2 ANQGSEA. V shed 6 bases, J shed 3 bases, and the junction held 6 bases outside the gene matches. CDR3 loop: CSVDYRGDTEAFF. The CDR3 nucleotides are TGCAGCGTGGATTACAGGGGGGACACTGAAGCTTTCTTT. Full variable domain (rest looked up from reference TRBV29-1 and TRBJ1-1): SAVISQKPSRDICQRGTSLTIQCQVDSQVTMMFWYRQQPGQSLTLIATANQGSEATYESGFVIDKFPISRPNLTFSTLTVSNMSPEDSSIYLCSVDYRGDTEAFFGQGTRLTVV.

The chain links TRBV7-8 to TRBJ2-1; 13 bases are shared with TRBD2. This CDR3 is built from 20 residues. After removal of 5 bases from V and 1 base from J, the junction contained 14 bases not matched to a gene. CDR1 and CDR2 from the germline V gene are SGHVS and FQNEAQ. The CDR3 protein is CASSPTSGGVKISSYNEQFF. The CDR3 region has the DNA TGTGCCAGCAGCCCAACTAGCGGGGGGGTAAAAATTTCTTCCTACAATGAGCAGTTCTTC.

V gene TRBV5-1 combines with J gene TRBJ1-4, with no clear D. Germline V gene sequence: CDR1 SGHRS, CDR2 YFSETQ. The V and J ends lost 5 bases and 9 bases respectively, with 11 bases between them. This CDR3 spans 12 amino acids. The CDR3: CASSFPGQKLFF. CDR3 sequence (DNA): TGCGCCAGCAGTTTTCCAGGCCAAAAACTGTTTTTT.

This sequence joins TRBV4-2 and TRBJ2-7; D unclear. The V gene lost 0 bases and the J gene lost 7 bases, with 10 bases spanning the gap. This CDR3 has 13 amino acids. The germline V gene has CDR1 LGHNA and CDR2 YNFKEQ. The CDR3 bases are TGTGCCAGCAGCCAAGATCGGAGTGGGGAGCAGTACTTC. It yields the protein CASSQDRSGEQYF.

The CDR3 region is CASSEGGGATNEQFF. The CDR3 nucleotides are TGCGCCAGCAGTGAGGGCGGGGGGGCCACCAATGAGCAGTTCTTC. The chain carries TRBV10-1 and TRBJ2-1; 9 bases are a match to TRBD2. Losses at the gene ends were 2 bases for V and 6 bases for J; bases not matched to a gene: 5. This CDR3 region has 15 residues. Germline V gene sequence: CDR1 WNHNN, CDR2 SYGVQD (reference sequence).

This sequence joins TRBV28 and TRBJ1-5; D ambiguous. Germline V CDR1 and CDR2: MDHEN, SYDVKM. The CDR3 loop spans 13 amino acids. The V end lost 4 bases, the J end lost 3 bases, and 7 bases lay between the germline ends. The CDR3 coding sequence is TGTGCCAGCAGTTGGCAGGTCAATCAGCCCCAGCATTTT. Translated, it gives CASSWQVNQPQHF.

The CDR3: CASSKGGGDTQYF. The CDR3 bases are TGTGCCAGCAGTAAGGGGGGGGGAGATACGCAGTATTTT. The chain has TRBV6-4 and TRBJ2-3; TRBD2 might be the D (7 bases). The CDR3 covers 13 residues. Germline V gene sequence: CDR1 MRHNA, CDR2 SNTAGT. Trimming shortened V by 5 bases and J by 5 bases, and 11 bases separated the two germline ends.

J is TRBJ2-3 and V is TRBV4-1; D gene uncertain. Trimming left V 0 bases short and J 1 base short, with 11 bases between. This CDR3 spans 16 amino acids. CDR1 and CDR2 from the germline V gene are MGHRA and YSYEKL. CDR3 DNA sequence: TGCGCCAGCAGCCAAGATCAGTTAGCAGGCACAGATACGCAGTATTTT. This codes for CASSQDQLAGTDTQYF.

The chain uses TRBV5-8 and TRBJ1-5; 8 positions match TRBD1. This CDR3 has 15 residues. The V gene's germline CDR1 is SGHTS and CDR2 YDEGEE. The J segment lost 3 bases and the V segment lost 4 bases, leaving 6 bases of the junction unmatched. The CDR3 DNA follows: TGTGCCAGCAGCCCTGGGACAGGCACCAATCAGCCCCAGCATTTT. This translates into CASSPGTGTNQPQHF.

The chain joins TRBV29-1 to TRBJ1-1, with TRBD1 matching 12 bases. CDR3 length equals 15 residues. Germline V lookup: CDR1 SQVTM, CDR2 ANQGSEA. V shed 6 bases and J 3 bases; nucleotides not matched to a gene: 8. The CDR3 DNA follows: TGCAGCGTCTCCGGGACAGGGGGCTGGGACACTGAAGCTTTCTTT. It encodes CSVSGTGGWDTEAFF.

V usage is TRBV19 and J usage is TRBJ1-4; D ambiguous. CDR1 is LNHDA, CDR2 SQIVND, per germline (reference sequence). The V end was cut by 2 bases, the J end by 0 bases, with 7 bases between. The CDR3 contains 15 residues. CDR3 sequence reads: CASSILEATNEKLFF. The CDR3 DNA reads TGTGCCAGTAGTATATTAGAGGCAACTAATGAAAAACTGTTTTTT.

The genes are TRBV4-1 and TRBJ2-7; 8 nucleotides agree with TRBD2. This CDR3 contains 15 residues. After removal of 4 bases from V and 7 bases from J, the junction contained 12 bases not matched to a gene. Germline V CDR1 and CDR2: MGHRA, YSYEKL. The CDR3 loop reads CASSLRDSSGSEQYF. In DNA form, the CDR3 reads TGCGCCAGCAGCCTAAGGGACTCTAGCGGGTCTGAGCAGTACTTC.

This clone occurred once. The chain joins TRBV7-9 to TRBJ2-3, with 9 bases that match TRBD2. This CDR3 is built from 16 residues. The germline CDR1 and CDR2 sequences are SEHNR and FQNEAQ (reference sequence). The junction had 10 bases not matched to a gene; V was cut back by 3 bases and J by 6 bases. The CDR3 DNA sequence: TGTGCCAGCAGCTTCCCGGGACTAGCAAGTAGCGATACGCAGTATTTT. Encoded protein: CASSFPGLASSDTQYF.

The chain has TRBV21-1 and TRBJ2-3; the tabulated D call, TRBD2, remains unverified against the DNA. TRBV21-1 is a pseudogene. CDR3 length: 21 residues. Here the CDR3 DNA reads TGTGCCAGCAGCAAAGAAGGCAACGAGCGCGGGGGGTTCCCTAGCACAGATACGCAGTATTTT. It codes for CASSKEGNERGGFPSTDTQYF.

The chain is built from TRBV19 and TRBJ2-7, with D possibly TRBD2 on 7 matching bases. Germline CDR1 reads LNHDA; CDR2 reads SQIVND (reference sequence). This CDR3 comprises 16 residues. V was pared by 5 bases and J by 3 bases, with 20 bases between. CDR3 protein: CASSRGPGGYNYEQYF. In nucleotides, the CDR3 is TGTGCCAGTAGTCGGGGGCCCGGGGGGTATAACTACGAGCAGTACTTC.

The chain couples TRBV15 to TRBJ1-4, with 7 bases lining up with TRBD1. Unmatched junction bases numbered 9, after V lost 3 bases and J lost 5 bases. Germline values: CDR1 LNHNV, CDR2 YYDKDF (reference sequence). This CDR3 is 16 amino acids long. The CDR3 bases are TGTGCCACCAGCAGCCCGGAAGGGGGCAGCAATGAAAAACTGTTTTTT. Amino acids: CATSSPEGGSNEKLFF. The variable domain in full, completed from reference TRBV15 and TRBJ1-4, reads DAMVIQNPRYQVTQFGKPVTLSCSQTLNHNVMYWYQQKSSQAPKLLFHYYDKDFNNEADTPDNFQSRRPNTSFCFLDIRSPGLGDTAMYLCATSSPEGGSNEKLFFGSGTQLSVL.

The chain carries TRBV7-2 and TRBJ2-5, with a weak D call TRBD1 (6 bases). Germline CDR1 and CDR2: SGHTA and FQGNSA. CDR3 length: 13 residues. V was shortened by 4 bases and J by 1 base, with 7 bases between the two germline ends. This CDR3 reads CASSWDTQETQYF. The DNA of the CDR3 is TGTGCCAGCAGCTGGGACACCCAAGAGACCCAGTACTTC.

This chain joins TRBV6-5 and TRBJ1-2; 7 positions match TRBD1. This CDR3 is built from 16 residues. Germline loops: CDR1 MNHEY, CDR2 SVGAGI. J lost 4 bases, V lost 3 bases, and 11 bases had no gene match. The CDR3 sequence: CASSYGRGQSTYGYTF. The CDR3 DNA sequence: TGTGCCAGCAGTTATGGTCGGGGACAGTCGACCTATGGCTACACCTTC.

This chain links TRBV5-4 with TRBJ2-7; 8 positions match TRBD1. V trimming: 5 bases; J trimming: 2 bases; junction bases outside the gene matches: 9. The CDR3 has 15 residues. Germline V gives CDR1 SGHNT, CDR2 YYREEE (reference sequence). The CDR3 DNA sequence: TGTGCCAGCAGATCGACCGGGACAGGTACCTACGAGCAGTACTTC. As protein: CASRSTGTGTYEQYF.